One TCR beta chain is described in this entry. As yet, its antigen is unknown. These data are taken from a study of T cell responses to AZD1222 COVID-19 vaccine. General study points: Possibly, clonal diversity was underestimated; donors were largely white British and included more females. Spike regions recognized by vaccine-associated CD4 TCRs spanned the protein, led by 160-218 and 743-854.

The table came from immunoSEQ multiplex PCR; TCRdb's copy has only in-frame clones and leaves some out. This table has roughly 70,000 clones, roughly 82% appearing once. Trimming took 5 bases from V and 0 from J; bases not matched to a gene: 10. The CDR3 sequence is 16 residues long. Germline-derived CDR1 and CDR2 are SGHAT and FQNNGV. V usage is TRBV11-2 and J usage is TRBJ2-7; 7 positions agree with TRBD1. This specimen consisted of peripheral blood, obtained on day 0 of AZD1222 vaccination. This clonotype originated in an adult in good health. The CDR3 nucleotides read TGTGCCAGCAGCCCAACCCTGACAGGGACCTCCTACGAGCAGTACTTC. Its translation is CASSPTLTGTSYEQYF.